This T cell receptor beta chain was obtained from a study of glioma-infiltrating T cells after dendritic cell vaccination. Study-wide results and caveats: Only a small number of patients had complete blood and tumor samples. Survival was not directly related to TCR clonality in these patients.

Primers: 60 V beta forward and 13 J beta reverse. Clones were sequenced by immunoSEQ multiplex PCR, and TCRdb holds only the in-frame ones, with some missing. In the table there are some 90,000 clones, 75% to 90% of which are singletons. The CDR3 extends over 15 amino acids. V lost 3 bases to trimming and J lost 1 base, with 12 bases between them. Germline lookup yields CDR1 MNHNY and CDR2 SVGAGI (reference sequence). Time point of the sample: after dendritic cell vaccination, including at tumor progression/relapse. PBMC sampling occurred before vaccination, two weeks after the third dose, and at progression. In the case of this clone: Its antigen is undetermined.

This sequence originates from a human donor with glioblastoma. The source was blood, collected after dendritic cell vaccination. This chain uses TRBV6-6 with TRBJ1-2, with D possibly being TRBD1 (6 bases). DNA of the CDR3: TGTGCCAGCAGTTATAGGATAGGGGGTAACTATGGCTACACCTTC. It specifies CASSYRIGGNYGYTF.